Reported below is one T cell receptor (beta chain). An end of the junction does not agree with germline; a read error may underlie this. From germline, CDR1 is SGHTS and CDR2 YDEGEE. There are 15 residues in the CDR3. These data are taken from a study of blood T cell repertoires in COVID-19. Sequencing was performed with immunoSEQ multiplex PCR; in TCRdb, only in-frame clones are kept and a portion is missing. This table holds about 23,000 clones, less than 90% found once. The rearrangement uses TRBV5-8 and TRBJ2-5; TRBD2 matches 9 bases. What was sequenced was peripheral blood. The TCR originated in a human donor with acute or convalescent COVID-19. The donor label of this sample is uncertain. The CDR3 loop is CANSSAGLASETQYF. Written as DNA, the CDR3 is TGTGCCAACAGCTCCGCAGGACTAGCGTCGGAGACCCAGTACTTC.